Following are 21 T cell receptor beta chains from one sample sequenced in a study of beta chain features in type 1 diabetes. The entirety of the isolated RNA underwent reverse transcription, so expressed TCRB transcripts were sequenced. This table comes from immunoSEQ multiplex PCR, and its TCRdb copy is limited to in-frame clones, with some not included. This sample yields more than 300,000 clones, of which approximately 15% are seen a single time; about 0.019% belongs to the top ten. The sample consisted of naive CD4+ T cells from blood. These receptors were collected from a woman aged 18-29 years in good health.

A few counts support this clone. The rearrangement links TRBV25-1 to TRBJ1-2, with TRBD1 identical over 8 bases. The germline V gene encodes CDR1 MGHDK and CDR2 SYGVNS. This CDR3 has 13 residues. The V segment lost 6 bases and the J segment 8 bases; nucleotides outside the gene matches: 8. Here the CDR3 DNA reads TGTGCCAGCAGCCTGGGACAGGTCGCCGGCTACACCTTC. This codes for CASSLGQVAGYTF.

V usage is TRBV28 and J usage is TRBJ2-5, with D perhaps TRBD2 (6 bases). The CDR3 covers 15 residues. V gave up 7 bases and J gave up 1 base, with 16 bases separating them. Per germline, CDR1 MDHEN and CDR2 SYDVKM. CDR3 region: CASTRERPVQETQYF. The CDR3 nucleotides read TGTGCCAGCACCCGGGAGCGCCCCGTCCAAGAGACCCAGTACTTC.

Only a few counts were recorded for this clone. V usage is TRBV19 and J usage is TRBJ2-3; 7 bases map to TRBD1. V lost 3 bases, J lost 0 bases, and 3 bases stayed unmatched. CDR1 and CDR2 (germline): LNHDA, SQIVND (reference sequence). The CDR3 sequence is 15 residues long. The CDR3 here is CASSIGQVSTDTQYF. The CDR3 region has the DNA TGTGCCAGTAGTATCGGACAGGTCAGCACAGATACGCAGTATTTT. Supplemented by reference TRBV19 and TRBJ2-3, the full variable domain reads DGGITQSPKYLFRKEGQNVTLSCEQNLNHDAMYWYRQDPGQGLRLIYYSQIVNDFQKGDIAEGYSVSREKKESFPLTVTSAQKNPTAFYLCASSIGQVSTDTQYFGPGTRLTVL.

A few counts support this clone. The chain recombines TRBV5-1 with TRBJ2-1, with TRBD2 matching 8 bases. V lost 3 bases, J lost 3 bases, and 8 bases stayed unmatched. This CDR3 contains 16 residues. Germline V gene sequence: CDR1 SGHRS, CDR2 YFSETQ. This CDR3 reads CASSSDSGIGYNEQFF. The CDR3 region has the DNA TGCGCCAGCAGCTCAGATAGCGGGATTGGCTACAATGAGCAGTTCTTC.

This clone was counted only a few times. This chain connects TRBV30 to TRBJ1-5; 8 bases are shared with TRBD1. Unmatched junction bases numbered 7, after V lost 1 base and J lost 5 bases. Germline CDR1 GTSNPN, CDR2 SVGIG (reference sequence). The CDR3 is 15 amino acids. DNA for the CDR3: TGTGCCTGGAGTGGGACCACAGGGGGGGATCAGCCCCAGCATTTT. It codes for CAWSGTTGGDQPQHF.

This clone was seen a few times. The chain uses TRBV4-2 and TRBJ2-5; TRBD1 agrees at 8 bases. V was pared by 3 bases and J by 4 bases, with 1 base of the junction left unmatched. The germline V gene encodes CDR1 LGHNA and CDR2 YNFKEQ. This CDR3 spans 13 amino acids. Here the CDR3 DNA reads TGTGCCAGCAGCCAGGGACAGGTAGAGACCCAGTACTTC. Translated: CASSQGQVETQYF.

This chain uses TRBV30 with TRBJ1-5, with TRBD1 matching over 8 bases. CDR1 is GTSNPN, CDR2 SVGIG, per germline (reference sequence). J lost 9 bases, V lost 4 bases, and 8 bases had no gene match. The CDR3 spans 13 residues. The CDR3 loop is CAWTDRGGRPQHF. The CDR3 DNA follows: TGTGCCTGGACCGACAGGGGCGGGAGGCCCCAGCATTTT.

The V and J genes are TRBV5-1 and TRBJ2-1; 7 nucleotides line up with TRBD1. Germline CDR1 reads SGHRS; CDR2 reads YFSETQ. The CDR3 spans 15 residues. V was pared by 0 bases and J by 3 bases, with 3 bases of the junction left unmatched. CDR3 sequence reads: CASSLAGQNYNEQFF. The CDR3 DNA reads as TGCGCCAGCAGCTTGGCGGGACAGAACTACAATGAGCAGTTCTTC.

In this sample, this clone turned up a few times. The J gene is TRBJ2-1, the V gene TRBV30, with 7 nucleotides matching TRBD2. Germline CDR1 and CDR2: GTSNPN and SVGIG (reference sequence). The CDR3 is made up of 14 amino acids. Trimming took 6 bases from V and 0 from J; bases not matched to a gene: 5. The CDR3 sequence: CACISGHSYNEQFF. The CDR3 nucleotides are TGTGCCTGTATTAGCGGGCACTCCTACAATGAGCAGTTCTTC.

The chain links TRBV5-4 to TRBJ2-3; 11 nucleotides align to TRBD2. V gave up 1 base and J gave up 7 bases; unmatched junction bases: 5. This CDR3 contains 15 residues. Looked up from germline, CDR1 is SGHNT and CDR2 is YYREEE (reference sequence). The CDR3 is CASSLWLAGGYTQYF. The CDR3, as DNA: TGTGCCAGCAGCTTGTGGCTAGCGGGAGGTTATACGCAGTATTTT.

The gene calls are TRBV5-4 and TRBJ2-3; possible D gene TRBD1, 5 bases. This CDR3 is built from 14 residues. Germline assignment: CDR1 SGHNT and CDR2 YYREEE (reference sequence). V lost 0 bases to trimming and J lost 2 bases, with 7 bases between them. The CDR3 DNA sequence: TGTGCCAGCAGCTTGGGACAGAACACAGATACGCAGTATTTT. This encodes CASSLGQNTDTQYF. Full variable domain (rest looked up from reference TRBV5-4 and TRBJ2-3): ETGVTQSPTHLIKTRGQQVTLRCSSQSGHNTVSWYQQALGQGPQFIFQYYREEENGRGNFPPRFSGLQFPNYSSELNVNALELDDSALYLCASSLGQNTDTQYFGPGTRLTVL.

In its sample, this clone was seen a few times. The chain carries TRBV2 and TRBJ2-5; TRBD2 matches at 8 bases. The CDR3 has 14 residues. The germline gives CDR1 SNHLY, CDR2 FYNNEI. The trim removed 7 bases at V and 0 bases at J, leaving 4 bases unmatched. The CDR3 reads CASTPGGYQETQYF. DNA of the CDR3: TGTGCCAGCACGCCGGGAGGGTACCAAGAGACCCAGTACTTC.

This sequence joins TRBV28 and TRBJ1-4, with 7 bases that match TRBD1. Per germline, CDR1 MDHEN and CDR2 SYDVKM. V lost 6 bases and J lost 5; bases outside the gene matches: 9. The CDR3 spans 15 residues. As DNA, the CDR3 is TGTGCCAGCAGAACCCCGGGACAGCGGAATGAAAAACTGTTTTTT. Its translation: CASRTPGQRNEKLFF.

For this clone: Without the conserved terminal phenylalanine or tryptophan, this CDR3 likely stems from a read error. No DNA is shown, since the ends of the CDR3 on it are uncertain; the CDR3 is the one TCRdb lists. V and J are TRBV5-1 and TRBJ1-1. The germline V gene has CDR1 SGHRS and CDR2 YFSETQ. The CDR3 length is 13 residues, termini included. Here the CDR3 reads CASSPGGGTRLSI.

The V call is TRBV9, the J call TRBJ1-2; 7 positions match TRBD1. Trimming cost V 7 bases and J 3 bases; bases outside gene matches: 12. Germline-derived CDR1 and CDR2 are SGDLS and YYNGEE. The CDR3 contains 15 residues. CDR3 in DNA: TGTGCCAGCCAGAGTAGGAGGGGGCGAGACTATGGCTACACCTTC. It specifies CASQSRRGRDYGYTF.

V is TRBV5-4 and J is TRBJ2-1, with TRBD1 matching over 7 bases. This CDR3 spans 15 amino acids. The ends lost 4 bases at V and 6 bases at J; junction bases unmatched: 10. Germline lookup yields CDR1 SGHNT and CDR2 YYREEE (reference sequence). CDR3 protein: CASSPRDSLGNEQFF. The CDR3, as DNA: TGTGCCAGCAGCCCCCGGGACAGCCTTGGCAATGAGCAGTTCTTC.

The count of this clone is one. This rearrangement joins TRBV5-4 to TRBJ1-1, with 8 bases identical to TRBD1. The junction had 6 bases not matched to a gene; V was cut back by 1 base and J by 7 bases. The CDR3 is made up of 14 amino acids. In germline, CDR1 is SGHNT, CDR2 YYREEE (reference sequence). The CDR3 DNA is TGTGCCAGCAGCTTGAAACAGGGGGGAGATGAAGCTTTCTTT. Amino acids: CASSLKQGGDEAFF.

This clone appeared a few times. The chain recombines TRBV6-5 with TRBJ1-4; possibly TRBD1 for D (5 bases). Germline values: CDR1 MNHEY, CDR2 SVGAGI. The CDR3 has 15 residues. V was cut by 4 bases and J by 7 bases, with 16 bases left in between. DNA of the CDR3: TGTGCCAGCAGTTCCCCCTCGACAGTCTCTGAAAAACTGTTTTTT. It yields the protein CASSSPSTVSEKLFF.

A few counts support this clone. The rearrangement joins TRBV7-9 to TRBJ2-5; TRBD1 matches 7 bases. After removal of 5 bases from V and 5 bases from J, the junction contained 5 bases not matched to a gene. Per the germline V gene, CDR1 is SEHNR and CDR2 is FQNEAQ (reference sequence). The CDR3 length is 13 residues. This chain's CDR3 is CASSRQGMETQYF. The DNA of the CDR3 is TGTGCCAGCAGCAGACAGGGAATGGAGACCCAGTACTTC.

This sequence joins TRBV5-4 and TRBJ1-4; a weak D match, TRBD1 (5 bases). V dropped 3 bases and J dropped 7 bases, with 13 bases sitting between them. Per germline, CDR1 SGHNT and CDR2 YYREEE (reference sequence). This CDR3 has 14 residues. CDR3 sequence: CASSWGRGSEKLFF. CDR3 bases: TGTGCCAGCAGCTGGGGAAGGGGAAGTGAAAAACTGTTTTTT.

The sample holds a few counts of this clone. CDR3 bases: TGTGCCACCAGCAGGACAGGGGGCGTGTGGGAGCAGTACTTC. Protein sequence: CATSRTGGVWEQYF. The J gene is TRBJ2-7, the V gene TRBV15; 10 bases fit TRBD1. Germline CDR1 and CDR2: LNHNV and YYDKDF (reference sequence). V lost 3 bases to trimming and J lost 7 bases; unmatched junction nucleotides: 6. The CDR3 has 14 amino acids.